One sample yielded the 15 T cell receptor beta chains listed below, sequenced in a study of T cells in Graves' hyperthyroidism and ophthalmopathy. Amplification of TCR beta CDR3 regions was performed using RNA transcripts as template. During a first-round RT-PCR of the TCR CDR3, the HTBI primer set was used. TCRdb re-analysed the multiplex PCR reads in MiXCR, keeping a single row per CDR3 protein. Of some 250,000 distinct CDR3 sequences listed, about 14% are singletons. The sample comprised blood. The receptors here all came from a woman between 40 and 50 years old with Graves' hyperthyroidism that later progressed to Graves' ophthalmopathy.

Of note for this clonotype: The junction departs from the called germline gene at one end, perhaps through a read error. The chain joins TRBV9 to TRBJ2-2; D unresolved. This CDR3 has 14 residues. Looked up from germline, CDR1 is SGDLS and CDR2 is YYNGEE. CDR3 amino acids: CAGSVNSNTGELFF. As DNA, the CDR3 is TGTGCCGGCAGCGTAAACAGCAACACCGGGGAGCTGTTTTTT.

This clonotype was observed at least ten times. The chain couples TRBV28 to TRBJ2-4, with D maybe TRBD2 (6 bases). Germline CDR1 reads MDHEN; CDR2 reads SYDVKM. Trimming pared 6 bases from V and 1 base from J, leaving 13 bases between. The CDR3 consists of 15 residues. CDR3 DNA: TGTGCCAGCAGGAGTGGAGGGGCGGCCAAAAACATTCAGTACTTC. Its protein product is CASRSGGAAKNIQYF.

This clonotype showed up many times. V usage is TRBV20-1 and J usage is TRBJ2-7, with 10 positions matching TRBD2. The CDR3 extends over 14 amino acids. With 1 base clipped from V and 2 bases from J, the junction kept 2 bases outside the gene matches. Germline CDR1 reads DFQATT; CDR2 reads SNEGSKA (reference sequence). This CDR3 reads CSARGTSGTYEQYF. CDR3 bases: TGCAGTGCTAGAGGGACTAGCGGAACCTACGAGCAGTACTTC.

The sample holds many counts of this clonotype. The V call is TRBV28, the J call TRBJ2-3, with 8 bases identical to TRBD2. CDR1 and CDR2 from the germline V gene are MDHEN and SYDVKM. The V segment lost 3 bases and the J segment 5 bases; nucleotides outside the gene matches: 4. The CDR3 length is 14 residues. DNA of the CDR3: TGTGCCAGCAGTTTCGGGACTAGTATAGATACGCAGTATTTT. As protein: CASSFGTSIDTQYF. Looking up the rest from reference TRBV28 and TRBJ2-3 gives the full variable domain: DVKVTQSSRYLVKRTGEKVFLECVQDMDHENMFWYRQDPGLGLRLIYFSYDVKMKEKGDIPEGYSVSREKKERFSLILESASTNQTSMYLCASSFGTSIDTQYFGPGTRLTVL.

This clonotype was seen a few times. CDR3 DNA sequence: TGTGCCAGCAGCTATGGGACAGGCTTGAACACTGAAGCTTTCTTT. Translated, it gives CASSYGTGLNTEAFF. This chain uses TRBV5-5 with TRBJ1-1, with 8 bases fitting TRBD1. The CDR3 spans 15 residues. V lost 3 bases, J lost 0 bases, and 4 bases stayed unmatched. CDR1 is SGHKS and CDR2 is YYEKEE in the germline V gene (reference sequence).

This clonotype was observed many times. The V call is TRBV11-1, the J call TRBJ1-1, with D possibly being TRBD1 (5 bases). This CDR3 comprises 12 residues. Germline lookup yields CDR1 SGHAT and CDR2 FQDESV (reference sequence). V lost 4 bases and J 10 bases, leaving 13 bases between the germline ends. CDR3 nucleotides: TGTGCCAGCAGCTCCCCGCGGGGGGGAGCTTTCTTT. Protein sequence: CASSSPRGGAFF.

This clonotype was observed at least ten times. The chain employs TRBV15 and TRBJ1-1; 7 bases agree with TRBD1. V dropped 0 bases and J dropped 1; count of bases not matched to a gene: 2. CDR3 length equals 15 residues. Germline values: CDR1 LNHNV, CDR2 YYDKDF (reference sequence). The CDR3 nucleotides read TGTGCCACCAGCAGAGATGGGACAGCGAACACTGAAGCTTTCTTT. It codes for CATSRDGTANTEAFF.

This clonotype was detected many times. The V gene is TRBV3-1, the J gene TRBJ2-2; the D gene is possibly TRBD1 (6 bases). The CDR3 length is 16 residues. Trimming stripped 6 bases from V and 0 bases from J, with 14 bases between. The germline gives CDR1 LGHDT, CDR2 YNNKEL (reference sequence). The CDR3 loop reads CASSQGLLANTGELFF. The DNA of the CDR3 is TGTGCCAGCAGTCAGGGGCTACTTGCGAACACCGGGGAGCTGTTTTTT.

This clonotype was counted at least ten times. The genes are TRBV12-3 or TRBV12-4 and TRBJ2-2, with 8 bases aligning to TRBD2. There are 16 residues in the CDR3. The trim removed 6 bases at V and 7 bases at J, leaving 13 bases unmatched. The chain's CDR3 is CASRIGAGARFGELFF. The CDR3 DNA follows: TGTGCCAGCAGAATAGGAGCGGGAGCAAGGTTCGGGGAGCTGTTTTTT.

In its sample, this clonotype was seen many times. The chain has TRBV6-1 and TRBJ2-1, with no clear D. CDR1 and CDR2 from the germline V gene are MNHNS and SASEGT. This CDR3 spans 12 amino acids. V lost 6 bases and J lost 5, with 8 bases in between. CDR3: CASSIDHNEQFF. DNA for the CDR3: TGTGCCAGCAGCATAGACCACAATGAGCAGTTCTTC.

In this sample, this clonotype turned up a few times. This CDR3 is CASRGTGSQIYGYTF. Here the CDR3 DNA reads TGTGCCAGCAGGGGAACAGGTTCCCAGATCTATGGCTACACCTTC. The chain joins TRBV6-1 to TRBJ1-2, with D perhaps matching TRBD1 (5 bases). CDR1 MNHNS and CDR2 SASEGT come from the germline V gene. The CDR3 extends over 15 amino acids. V was clipped by 6 bases and J by 4 bases, with 18 bases between them.

This clonotype was seen repeatedly, ten times or more. This chain uses TRBV5-1 with TRBJ2-7, with a tentative D call TRBD2 (5 bases). The CDR3 consists of 16 residues. Germline CDR1 SGHRS, CDR2 YFSETQ. V was trimmed by 1 base and J by 1 base, leaving 15 bases between them. CDR3 amino acids: CASSLIGSWASYEQYF. The CDR3 DNA reads TGCGCCAGCAGCTTGATAGGGAGTTGGGCATCCTACGAGCAGTACTTC.

In the case of this clonotype: The CDR3 ends on some other residue instead of the conserved phenylalanine or tryptophan, so this is likely a read error. The chain joins TRBV6-4 to TRBJ1-5, with TRBD1 as a possible D gene (6 bases). Germline loops: CDR1 MRHNA, CDR2 SNTAGT. The ends were cut back, 8 bases at V and 7 bases at J, with 33 bases in the middle. The CDR3 loop spans 19 amino acids. CDR3 amino acids: CASPGGNGQGFSRSQPQHS. In DNA form, the CDR3 reads TGTGCCAGCCCCGGAGGAAACGGGCAGGGGTTCTCCCGGTCGCAGCCCCAGCATTCT.

This clonotype was picked up a small number of times. The J gene is TRBJ1-4, the V gene TRBV5-1; 9 bases fit TRBD1. Germline assignment: CDR1 SGHRS and CDR2 YFSETQ. J gave up 8 bases and V 4 bases, and 3 bases lay outside the gene matches. The CDR3 sequence is 13 residues long. In DNA, the CDR3 is TGCGCCAGCAGCGGCGGACAGGGGGAAAAACTGTTTTTT. This translates into CASSGGQGEKLFF.

This clonotype was counted many times. The rearrangement links TRBV3-1 to TRBJ1-6; a possible D gene is TRBD1 (6 bases). The germline V and J ends were trimmed by 3 bases and 6 bases, with 12 bases remaining between them. Germline V CDR1 and CDR2: LGHDT, YNNKEL (reference sequence). The CDR3 runs to 15 residues. The CDR3 DNA sequence: TGTGCCAGCAGCCATGGCAGGGGACTTAATTCACCCCTCCACTTT. Translating it yields CASSHGRGLNSPLHF.